Detailed here is one TCR beta chain. These data originate in a study of glioma-infiltrating T cells after dendritic cell vaccination. The J segment lost 1 base and the V segment lost 6 bases, leaving 13 bases of the junction unmatched. Germline-derived CDR1 and CDR2 are SEHNR and FQNEAQ (reference sequence). The CDR3 loop spans 19 amino acids. Profiling relied on immunoSEQ multiplex PCR, and the TCRdb table lists in-frame clones only, not all of them. The sample records some 58,000 clones, over 75% being singletons. Time point noted: after dendritic cell vaccination, including at tumor progression/relapse.

The receptor was derived from a human donor with glioblastoma. The chain carries TRBV7-9 and TRBJ2-2; 11 bases are shared with TRBD1. The sequencing here drew on blood, taken after dendritic cell vaccination. CDR3 loop: CASSRTGGFGRRNTGELFF. For the CDR3, the DNA is TGTGCCAGCAGTCGGACAGGGGGCTTTGGAAGACGGAACACCGGGGAGCTGTTTTTT.